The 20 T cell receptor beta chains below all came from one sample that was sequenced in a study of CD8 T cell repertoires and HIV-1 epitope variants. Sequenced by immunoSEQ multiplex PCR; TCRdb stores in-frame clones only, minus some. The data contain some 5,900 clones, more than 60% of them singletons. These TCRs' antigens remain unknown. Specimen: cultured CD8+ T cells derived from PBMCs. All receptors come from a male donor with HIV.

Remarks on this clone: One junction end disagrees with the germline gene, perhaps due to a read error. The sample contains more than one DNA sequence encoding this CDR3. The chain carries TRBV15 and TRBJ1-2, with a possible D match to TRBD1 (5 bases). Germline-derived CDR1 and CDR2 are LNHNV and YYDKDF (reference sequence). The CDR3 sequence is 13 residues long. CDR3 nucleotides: TGTGCCACCAGCAGACGGGGGGACTATGGCTATACCTTC. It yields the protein CATSRRGDYGYTF. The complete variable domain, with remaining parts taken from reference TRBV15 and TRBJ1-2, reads DAMVIQNPRYQVTQFGKPVTLSCSQTLNHNVMYWYQQKSSQAPKLLFHYYDKDFNNEADTPDNFQSRRPNTSFCFLDIRSPGLGDTAMYLCATSRRGDYGYTFGSGTRLTVV.

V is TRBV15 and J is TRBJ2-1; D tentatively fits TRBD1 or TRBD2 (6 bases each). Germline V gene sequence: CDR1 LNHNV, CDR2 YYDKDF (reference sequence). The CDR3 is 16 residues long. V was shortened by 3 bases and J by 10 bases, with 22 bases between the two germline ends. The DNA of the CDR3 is TGTGCCACCAGCAGTCGCCTCGGGGGCGCATTGGTGGAGCAGTTCTTC. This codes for CATSSRLGGALVEQFF.

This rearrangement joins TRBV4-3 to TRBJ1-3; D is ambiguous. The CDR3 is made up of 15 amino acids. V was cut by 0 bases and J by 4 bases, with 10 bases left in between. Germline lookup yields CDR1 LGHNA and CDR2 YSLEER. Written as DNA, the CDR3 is TGCGCCAGCAGCCAAGATTCGGGAAGGGGAAACACCATATATTTT. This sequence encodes CASSQDSGRGNTIYF.

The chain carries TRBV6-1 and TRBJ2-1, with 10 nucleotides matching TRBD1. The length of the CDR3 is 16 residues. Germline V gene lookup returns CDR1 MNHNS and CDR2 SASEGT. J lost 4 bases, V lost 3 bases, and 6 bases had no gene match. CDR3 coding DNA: TGTGCCAGCAGTGATTCCGGGACAGGGGTATACAATGAGCAGTTCTTC. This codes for CASSDSGTGVYNEQFF.

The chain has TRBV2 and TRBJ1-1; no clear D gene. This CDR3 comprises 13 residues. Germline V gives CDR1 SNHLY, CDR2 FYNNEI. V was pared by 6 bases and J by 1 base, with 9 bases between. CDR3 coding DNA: TGTGCCAGCAGGCGACGCGGGAACACTGAAGCTTTCTTT. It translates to CASRRRGNTEAFF.

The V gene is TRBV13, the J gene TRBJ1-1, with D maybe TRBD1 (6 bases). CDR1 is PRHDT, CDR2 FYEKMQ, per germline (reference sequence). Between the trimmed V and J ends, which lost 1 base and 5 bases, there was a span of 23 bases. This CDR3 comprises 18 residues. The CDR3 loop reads CASSLAAEVGGGGTEAFF. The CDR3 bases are TGTGCCAGCAGCTTAGCCGCCGAGGTCGGGGGCGGGGGGACTGAAGCTTTCTTT.

CDR3 protein: CASSRTADYEQYF. The CDR3 nucleotides read TGTGCCAGTAGCAGGACAGCCGACTACGAGCAGTACTTC. The chain links TRBV19 to TRBJ2-7; tentatively, D is TRBD1 (6 bases). V lost 6 bases and J 3 bases, leaving 12 bases between the germline ends. The germline V gene has CDR1 LNHDA and CDR2 SQIVND (reference sequence). This CDR3 spans 13 amino acids.

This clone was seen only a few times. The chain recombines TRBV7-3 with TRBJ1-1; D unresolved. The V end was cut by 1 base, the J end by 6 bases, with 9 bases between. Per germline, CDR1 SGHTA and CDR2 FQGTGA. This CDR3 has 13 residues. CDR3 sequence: CASSLNRVAEAFF. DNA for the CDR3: TGTGCCAGCAGCTTAAATCGGGTGGCTGAAGCTTTCTTT.

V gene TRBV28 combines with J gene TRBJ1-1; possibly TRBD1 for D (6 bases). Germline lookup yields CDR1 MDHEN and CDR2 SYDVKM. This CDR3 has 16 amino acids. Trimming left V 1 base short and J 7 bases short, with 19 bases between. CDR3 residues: CASSLSPSDRPGEAFF. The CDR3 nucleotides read TGTGCCAGCAGTTTATCCCCCTCCGACAGGCCTGGTGAAGCTTTCTTT.

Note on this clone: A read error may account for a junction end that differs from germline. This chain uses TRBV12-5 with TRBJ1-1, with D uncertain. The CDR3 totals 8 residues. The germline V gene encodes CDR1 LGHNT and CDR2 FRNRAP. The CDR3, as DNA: TGCGTCACGCGAGGCGCTTTCTTT. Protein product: CVTRGAFF.

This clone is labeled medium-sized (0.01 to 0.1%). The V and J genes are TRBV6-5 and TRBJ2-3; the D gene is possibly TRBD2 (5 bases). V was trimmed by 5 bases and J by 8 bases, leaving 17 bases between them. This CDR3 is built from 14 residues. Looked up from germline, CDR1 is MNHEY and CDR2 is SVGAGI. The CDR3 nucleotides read TGTGCCAGCAGTCCTGGACTGAGAGACGGTACGCAGTATTTT. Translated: CASSPGLRDGTQYF.

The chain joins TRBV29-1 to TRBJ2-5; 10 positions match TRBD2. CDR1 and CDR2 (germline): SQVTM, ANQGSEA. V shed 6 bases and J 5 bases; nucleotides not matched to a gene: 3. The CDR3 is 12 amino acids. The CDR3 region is CSVRLAGETQYF. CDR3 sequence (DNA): TGCAGCGTCAGACTAGCGGGTGAGACCCAGTACTTC.

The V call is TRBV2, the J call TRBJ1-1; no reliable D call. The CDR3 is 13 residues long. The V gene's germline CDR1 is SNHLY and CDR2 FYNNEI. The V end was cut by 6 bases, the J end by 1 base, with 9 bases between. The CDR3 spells CASRRRENTEAFF. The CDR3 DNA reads TGTGCCAGCAGGCGACGCGAGAACACTGAAGCTTTCTTT. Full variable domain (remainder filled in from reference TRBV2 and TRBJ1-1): EPEVTQTPSHQVTQMGQEVILRCVPISNHLYFYWYRQILGQKVEFLVSFYNNEISEKSEIFDDQFSVERPDGSNFTLKIRSTKLEDSAMYFCASRRRENTEAFFGQGTRLTVV.

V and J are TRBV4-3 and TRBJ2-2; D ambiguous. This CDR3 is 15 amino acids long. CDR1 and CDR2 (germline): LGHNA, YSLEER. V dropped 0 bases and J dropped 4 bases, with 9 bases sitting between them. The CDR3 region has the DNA TGCGCCAGCAGCCAAGACAGACCGTTCACCGGGGAGCTGTTTTTT. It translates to CASSQDRPFTGELFF.

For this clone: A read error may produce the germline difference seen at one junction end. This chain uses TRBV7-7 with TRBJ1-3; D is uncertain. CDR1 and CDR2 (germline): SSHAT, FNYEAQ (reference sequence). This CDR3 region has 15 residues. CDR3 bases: TGTGCCAGCAGTTTAGATATCAGCTCTGGAAACACCATATATTTT. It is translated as CASSLDISSGNTIYF.

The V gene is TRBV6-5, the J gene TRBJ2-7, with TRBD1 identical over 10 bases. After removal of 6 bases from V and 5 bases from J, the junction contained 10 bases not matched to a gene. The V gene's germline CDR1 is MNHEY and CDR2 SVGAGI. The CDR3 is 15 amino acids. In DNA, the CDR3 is TGTGCCAGCAGCGAATCCGGGACAGGGGCCGACGAGCAGTACTTC. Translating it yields CASSESGTGADEQYF.

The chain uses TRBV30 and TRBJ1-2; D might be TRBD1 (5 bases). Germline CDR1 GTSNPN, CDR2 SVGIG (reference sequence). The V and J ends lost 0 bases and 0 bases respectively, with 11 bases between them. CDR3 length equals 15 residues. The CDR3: CAWSVLAGPNYGYTF. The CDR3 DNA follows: TGTGCCTGGAGTGTACTGGCAGGGCCTAACTATGGCTACACCTTC.

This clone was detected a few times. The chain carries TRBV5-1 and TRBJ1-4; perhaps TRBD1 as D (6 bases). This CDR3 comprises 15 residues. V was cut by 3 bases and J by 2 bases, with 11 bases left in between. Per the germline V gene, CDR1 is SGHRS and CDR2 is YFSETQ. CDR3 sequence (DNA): TGCGCCAGCAGCTCTAACAGGGAGACTAATGAAAAACTGTTTTTT. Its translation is CASSSNRETNEKLFF. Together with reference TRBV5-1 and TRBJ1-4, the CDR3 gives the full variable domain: KAGVTQTPRYLIKTRGQQVTLSCSPISGHRSVSWYQQTPGQGLQFLFEYFSETQRNKGNFPGRFSGRQFSNSRSEMNVSTLELGDSALYLCASSSNRETNEKLFFGSGTQLSVL.

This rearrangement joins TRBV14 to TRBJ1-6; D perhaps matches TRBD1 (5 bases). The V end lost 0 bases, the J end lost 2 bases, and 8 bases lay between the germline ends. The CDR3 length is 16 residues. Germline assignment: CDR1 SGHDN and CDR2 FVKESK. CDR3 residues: CASSQEWGAYNSPLHF. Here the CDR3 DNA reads TGTGCCAGCAGCCAAGAGTGGGGGGCCTATAATTCACCCCTCCACTTT.

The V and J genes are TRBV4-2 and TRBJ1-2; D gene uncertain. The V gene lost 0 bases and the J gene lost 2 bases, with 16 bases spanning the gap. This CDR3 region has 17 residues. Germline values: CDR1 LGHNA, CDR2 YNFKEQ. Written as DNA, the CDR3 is TGTGCCAGCAGCCAAGAGGCAGGCATGACCCCAAACTATGGCTACACCTTC. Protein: CASSQEAGMTPNYGYTF.